The 15 T cell receptor beta chains below come from one sample, sequenced in a study of T-cell reconstitution after alpha-beta-depleted transplantation in children. Unique molecular identifiers were used in preparing the TCRbeta library. TCRdb re-derived calls from the PCR reads in MiXCR, one entry per CDR3 protein. The table records some 220,000 distinct CDR3 sequences, roughly a tenth of them present only once. This specimen was PBMCs, taken before TCRalphabeta/CD19-depleted stem cell transplant. Receptors originate from a child less than two years old with acute myeloid leukemia, due to receive a stem cell transplant.

This clonotype was detected many times. V usage is TRBV10-2 and J usage is TRBJ2-7, with 9 nucleotides matching TRBD2. Germline trimming cut 4 bases from V and 1 base from J; bases unmatched to any gene: 2. This CDR3 region has 14 residues. Per the germline V gene, CDR1 is WSHSY and CDR2 is SAAADI. This CDR3 is CASSGSGRSYEQYF. CDR3 coding DNA: TGCGCCAGCAGTGGTAGCGGGAGATCCTACGAGCAGTACTTC.

This clonotype was seen at least ten times. The chain is built from TRBV3-1 and TRBJ2-6; no clear D gene. V lost 4 bases to trimming and J lost 3 bases, with 7 bases between them. Germline CDR1 and CDR2: LGHDT and YNNKEL (reference sequence). The CDR3 contains 14 residues. The DNA of the CDR3 is TGTGCCAGCAGCCTTATGGGTGGGGCCAACGTCCTGACTTTC. Translating gives CASSLMGGANVLTF.

This clonotype was seen many times. The gene calls are TRBV12-5 and TRBJ2-3; possibly TRBD1 for D (5 bases). CDR3 length: 12 amino acids. The germline gives CDR1 LGHNT, CDR2 FRNRAP. The germline V and J ends were trimmed by 3 bases and 4 bases, with 5 bases remaining between them. The DNA for the CDR3 is TGTGCTAGTGGTTTAGGGGCAGATACGCAGTATTTT. Encoded protein: CASGLGADTQYF. Together with reference TRBV12-5 and TRBJ2-3, the CDR3 gives the full variable domain: DARVTQTPRHKVTEMGQEVTMRCQPILGHNTVFWYRQTMMQGLELLAYFRNRAPLDDSGMPKDRFSAEMPDATLATLKIQPSEPRDSAVYFCASGLGADTQYFGPGTRLTVL.

With regard to this clonotype: This sequence may be a read error, since a much larger clone differs from it by one base. The chain carries TRBV14 and TRBJ1-6; D is ambiguous. From germline, CDR1 is SGHDN and CDR2 FVKESK. Trimming left V 5 bases short and J 5 bases short, with 19 bases between. There are 17 residues in the CDR3. This CDR3 is CASSDSALVQHNSPLHF. In DNA, the CDR3 is TGTGCCAGCAGCGATAGCGCTCTCGTTCAACATAATTCACCCCTCCACTTT.

In its sample, this clonotype was seen many times. The chain recombines TRBV5-1 with TRBJ2-7; 8 nucleotides agree with TRBD1. The germline V gene encodes CDR1 SGHRS and CDR2 YFSETQ. CDR3 size: 13 residues. J was trimmed by 4 bases and V by 4 bases; bases with no gene match: 4. In DNA, the CDR3 is TGCGCCAGCAGCCCCGACAGGGGATACGAGCAGTACTTC. It codes for CASSPDRGYEQYF.

This clonotype was counted ten times or more. V gene TRBV5-1 combines with J gene TRBJ2-7; D gene uncertain. The CDR3 covers 13 residues. V gave up 2 bases and J gave up 3 bases, with 9 bases separating them. Per germline, CDR1 SGHRS and CDR2 YFSETQ. CDR3 DNA: TGCGCCAGCAGCTTAAATAGGGACTACGAGCAGTACTTC. It yields the protein CASSLNRDYEQYF.

There are a few counts of this clonotype. DNA of the CDR3: TGTGCCAGCAGCAGATCTAGCGGGGGGACAGATACGCAGTATTTT. This encodes CASSRSSGGTDTQYF. The V and J genes are TRBV7-6 and TRBJ2-3; 11 bases agree with TRBD2. Per the germline V gene, CDR1 is SGHVS and CDR2 is FNYEAQ. Germline trimming cut 5 bases from V and 3 bases from J; bases unmatched to any gene: 4. The CDR3 loop spans 15 amino acids.

This clonotype appeared many times. The chain combines TRBV12-3 or TRBV12-4 with TRBJ1-2; 8 nucleotides agree with TRBD1. This CDR3 comprises 14 residues. V shed 5 bases, J shed 8 bases, and the junction held 10 bases outside the gene matches. The DNA of the CDR3 is TGTGCCAGCAGTCCTAGACAGGGGCAGGAAGGCTACACCTTC. It encodes CASSPRQGQEGYTF.

This clonotype showed up many times. The rearrangement links TRBV6-5 to TRBJ1-2; 7 nucleotides match TRBD1. Losses at the gene ends were 2 bases for V and 8 bases for J; bases not matched to a gene: 17. The CDR3 spans 17 residues. Germline V CDR1 and CDR2: MNHEY, SVGAGI. DNA of the CDR3: TGTGCCAGCAGTTACCCCCATACCATACAGGGGAACGGAGGCTACACCTTC. It codes for CASSYPHTIQGNGGYTF.

This clonotype was found many times. This chain connects TRBV20-1 to TRBJ2-3; TRBD2 agrees at 7 bases. The CDR3 length is 17 residues. The germline gives CDR1 DFQATT, CDR2 SNEGSKA (reference sequence). Germline trimming cut 0 bases from V and 0 bases from J; bases unmatched to any gene: 9. CDR3 amino acids: CSARDSRGTTSTDTQYF. CDR3 nucleotides: TGCAGTGCTAGAGATTCACGGGGGACTACTAGCACAGATACGCAGTATTTT.

This clonotype was counted at least ten times. CDR3 sequence reads: CASSLLGSFYEQYF. The CDR3 DNA reads TGTGCCAGCAGTTTATTGGGCAGTTTCTACGAGCAGTACTTC. The rearrangement joins TRBV12-3 or TRBV12-4 to TRBJ2-7; D not resolved. The CDR3 loop spans 14 amino acids. The ends were cut back, 2 bases at V and 3 bases at J, with 11 bases in the middle.

This clonotype was seen at least ten times. The V and J genes are TRBV20-1 and TRBJ2-2, with 10 bases fitting TRBD2. The length of the CDR3 is 14 residues. J lost 6 bases, V lost 2 bases, and 3 bases had no gene match. Per the germline V gene, CDR1 is DFQATT and CDR2 is SNEGSKA (reference sequence). The CDR3 spells CSARLAGEAGELFF. CDR3 in DNA: TGCAGTGCTAGACTAGCGGGAGAGGCCGGGGAGCTGTTTTTT.

This clonotype was counted ten times or more. The chain carries TRBV20-1 and TRBJ1-4; D not certain. V lost 0 bases, J lost 3 bases, and 8 bases lay in between. Germline V lookup: CDR1 DFQATT, CDR2 SNEGSKA (reference sequence). The CDR3 loop spans 14 amino acids. For the CDR3, the DNA is TGCAGTGCTAGAGATGTGGTTCCTAATGAAAAACTGTTTTTT. This gives the protein CSARDVVPNEKLFF.

The CDR3 DNA reads as TGTGCCAGCAGTGTAGCGGGCCCCTACGAGCAGTACTTC. Its translation is CASSVAGPYEQYF. The J gene is TRBJ2-7, the V gene TRBV2; 7 bases line up with TRBD2. The trim removed 4 bases at V and 2 bases at J, leaving 2 bases unmatched. CDR1 and CDR2 from the germline V gene are SNHLY and FYNNEI. CDR3 length equals 13 residues.

This clonotype was seen at least ten times. J is TRBJ2-5 and V is TRBV20-1, with TRBD1 matching over 10 bases. V shed 3 bases and J 5 bases; nucleotides not matched to a gene: 6. Germline V gives CDR1 DFQATT, CDR2 SNEGSKA (reference sequence). The CDR3 is 14 residues long. In DNA form, the CDR3 reads TGCAGTGCTAGCTCGACAGGGGGCTGGGAGACCCAGTACTTC. This sequence encodes CSASSTGGWETQYF.